This passage covers 19 T cell receptor beta chains from one sample sequenced in a study of T cell changes during pregnancy in multiple sclerosis (dated by TCRdb to about 2019). The library was obtained by the immunoSEQ multiplex PCR assay. The table comes from immuneACCESS by way of TCRdb, which keeps in-frame sequences with V and J called. Part of the clones is missing from these tables; in studies checked, under half for an unresolved V gene and the rest for unknown reasons. In all, the sample holds roughly 80,000 clones, and 92% of those were seen once. Almost 1.5% of the sample is held by the ten biggest clonotypes. This specimen consisted of peripheral blood, obtained before pregnancy. These receptors all stem from a female donor with multiple sclerosis, enrolled in a pregnancy study.

This chain links TRBV27 with TRBJ1-4; D gene uncertain. The germline gives CDR1 MNHEY, CDR2 SMNVEV (reference sequence). The CDR3 extends over 15 amino acids. V was cut by 3 bases and J by 3 bases, with 11 bases left in between. The CDR3 protein is CASSFQVPPNEKLFF. In DNA form, the CDR3 reads TGTGCCAGCAGTTTTCAGGTTCCGCCTAATGAAAAACTGTTTTTT. The full variable domain, rest sourced from reference TRBV27 and TRBJ1-4, is EAQVTQNPRYLITVTGKKLTVTCSQNMNHEYMSWYRQDPGLGLRQIYYSMNVEVTDKGDVPEGYKVSRKEKRNFPLILESPSPNQTSLYFCASSFQVPPNEKLFFGSGTQLSVL.

The chain joins TRBV7-8 to TRBJ1-3; D unresolved. The CDR3 length is 14 residues. V lost 1 base to trimming and J lost 3 bases, with 7 bases between them. Germline loops: CDR1 SGHVS, CDR2 FQNEAQ. CDR3 sequence reads: CASSLGQDGNTIYF. In DNA, the CDR3 is TGTGCCAGCAGCTTAGGGCAAGATGGAAACACCATATATTTT. The entire variable domain, with the rest obtained from reference TRBV7-8 and TRBJ1-3, is as follows: GAGVSQSPRYKVAKRGQDVALRCDPISGHVSLFWYQQALGQGPEFLTYFQNEAQLDKSGLPSDRFFAERPEGSVSTLKIQRTQQEDSAVYLCASSLGQDGNTIYFGEGSWLTVV.

The sample holds one count of this clone. CDR3 sequence: CSVVRTADTQYF. In DNA form, the CDR3 reads TGCAGCGTTGTGAGGACAGCCGATACGCAGTATTTT. The chain couples TRBV29-1 to TRBJ2-3, with a tentative D call TRBD1 (6 bases). Trimming cost V 4 bases and J 6 bases, with 11 bases left between them. The germline V gene encodes CDR1 SQVTM and CDR2 ANQGSEA. The CDR3 length is 12 residues.

This chain links TRBV27 with TRBJ1-2; a possible D gene is TRBD1 (6 bases). With 3 bases removed from V and 8 bases from J, the gap between germline ends came to 10 bases. This CDR3 has 12 residues. Germline CDR1 MNHEY, CDR2 SMNVEV (reference sequence). CDR3 region: CASSLTGGGYTF. DNA of the CDR3: TGTGCCAGCAGTTTGACAGGTGGAGGCTACACCTTC.

This clone occurred once. J is TRBJ2-6 and V is TRBV5-5, with D possibly matching TRBD1 (6 bases). Germline loops: CDR1 SGHKS, CDR2 YYEKEE (reference sequence). V was clipped by 2 bases and J by 1 base, with 13 bases between them. CDR3 length equals 17 residues. The CDR3 DNA reads as TGTGCCAGCAGCTTCCAGGGGTTTTGGTCTGGGGCCAACGTCCTGACTTTC. The encoded protein is CASSFQGFWSGANVLTF.

This clone has just one count. The chain joins TRBV6-1 to TRBJ1-2; D might be TRBD1 (5 bases). V was shortened by 1 base and J by 6 bases, with 15 bases between the two germline ends. The germline CDR1 and CDR2 sequences are MNHNS and SASEGT. The CDR3 extends over 15 amino acids. In nucleotides, the CDR3 is TGTGCCAGCAGTGAAGGCGTAGGGGTAACGGATGGCTACACCTTC. This sequence encodes CASSEGVGVTDGYTF.

V gene TRBV2 combines with J gene TRBJ2-5, with TRBD1 matching 11 bases. Germline V gene data show CDR1 as SNHLY and CDR2 as FYNNEI. Unmatched junction bases numbered 3, after V lost 5 bases and J lost 4 bases. The CDR3 runs 14 residues. This CDR3 is CASSPGTGGETQYF. In nucleotides, the CDR3 is TGTGCCAGCAGTCCCGGGACAGGGGGAGAGACCCAGTACTTC.

This chain joins TRBV5-6 and TRBJ2-7; 9 bases are shared with TRBD1. The CDR3 totals 13 residues. The germline V gene encodes CDR1 SGHDT and CDR2 YYEEEE. The V segment lost 7 bases and the J segment 1 base; nucleotides outside the gene matches: 3. This CDR3 reads CASRDRVSYEQYF. In nucleotides, the CDR3 is TGTGCCAGCCGGGACAGGGTTTCCTACGAGCAGTACTTC.

This clone was detected once. The chain links TRBV2 to TRBJ1-3, with 8 positions matching TRBD1. Trimming took 6 bases from V and 0 from J; bases not matched to a gene: 4. The CDR3 has 15 amino acids. Germline loops: CDR1 SNHLY, CDR2 FYNNEI. The CDR3 region is CASRWTGPSGNTIYF. CDR3 coding DNA: TGTGCCAGCAGGTGGACAGGGCCCTCTGGAAACACCATATATTTT.

The J gene is TRBJ2-1, the V gene TRBV6-1, with 11 bases matching TRBD1. The CDR3 consists of 14 residues. CDR1 is MNHNS and CDR2 is SASEGT in the germline V gene. Trimming took 6 bases from V and 13 from J; bases not matched to a gene: 11. The CDR3 sequence: CASRVGQGALEQFF. CDR3 sequence (DNA): TGTGCCAGCAGAGTCGGACAGGGGGCATTAGAACAGTTCTTC.

The chain carries TRBV30 and TRBJ1-6; TRBD1 aligns across 9 bases. The V gene's germline CDR1 is GTSNPN and CDR2 SVGIG (reference sequence). The ends lost 2 bases at V and 10 bases at J; junction bases unmatched: 9. This CDR3 contains 15 residues. The CDR3 loop is CAWSIGTGSGSPLHF. The CDR3 DNA follows: TGTGCCTGGAGTATAGGGACAGGGTCTGGCTCACCCCTCCACTTT.

The V and J genes are TRBV9 and TRBJ2-1, with D perhaps TRBD2 (5 bases). Germline V gene lookup returns CDR1 SGDLS and CDR2 YYNGEE. This CDR3 spans 14 amino acids. Trimming stripped 0 bases from V and 4 bases from J, with 8 bases between. The CDR3 spells CASSVVSVYNEQFF. In DNA, the CDR3 is TGTGCCAGCAGCGTAGTTAGCGTGTACAATGAGCAGTTCTTC.

V and J are TRBV6-4 and TRBJ1-2; 8 bases agree with TRBD1. Germline assignment: CDR1 MRHNA and CDR2 SNTAGT. V lost 6 bases, J lost 8 bases, and 14 bases stayed unmatched. The CDR3 spans 15 residues. Here the CDR3 reads CASSQGRTGTFGYTF. The CDR3 DNA reads TGTGCCAGCAGCCAGGGGAGGACAGGGACCTTCGGCTACACCTTC.

The chain has TRBV5-1 and TRBJ1-2, with TRBD1 identical over 7 bases. CDR1 and CDR2 (germline): SGHRS, YFSETQ. J lost 4 bases, V lost 4 bases, and 13 bases had no gene match. The CDR3 consists of 16 residues. The CDR3 here is CASSRGAGGQGYGYTF. CDR3 DNA: TGCGCCAGCAGCCGGGGCGCAGGGGGTCAGGGCTATGGCTACACCTTC.

This chain links TRBV30 with TRBJ1-1; TRBD1 aligns across 7 bases. Germline-derived CDR1 and CDR2 are GTSNPN and SVGIG (reference sequence). V was pared by 2 bases and J by 4 bases, with 10 bases of the junction left unmatched. This CDR3 contains 15 residues. CDR3 amino acids: CAWSSLDRLTTEAFF. CDR3 bases: TGTGCCTGGAGTAGCCTGGACAGGTTGACCACTGAAGCTTTCTTT.

The chain combines TRBV6-1 with TRBJ1-4, with D perhaps TRBD1 (5 bases). Germline V gene data show CDR1 as MNHNS and CDR2 as SASEGT. Trimming stripped 7 bases from V and 4 bases from J, with 16 bases between. This CDR3 is 15 amino acids long. CDR3: CASTLWGQNNEKLFF. The DNA of the CDR3 is TGTGCCAGCACCCTGTGGGGCCAGAATAATGAAAAACTGTTTTTT.

The rearrangement uses TRBV15 and TRBJ1-6; 9 bases match TRBD1. J lost 13 bases, V lost 5 bases, and 3 bases had no gene match. CDR3 length: 12 amino acids. CDR1 is LNHNV and CDR2 is YYDKDF in the germline V gene (reference sequence). CDR3 loop: CATSAGQGPLHF. For the CDR3, the DNA is TGTGCCACCAGCGCCGGACAGGGGCCCCTCCACTTT. Filled out from reference TRBV15 and TRBJ1-6, the complete variable domain reads DAMVIQNPRYQVTQFGKPVTLSCSQTLNHNVMYWYQQKSSQAPKLLFHYYDKDFNNEADTPDNFQSRRPNTSFCFLDIRSPGLGDTAMYLCATSAGQGPLHFGNGTRLTVT.

This clone appeared a few times. CDR3 bases: TGTGCCAGCAGCTACCCCCTCGGGACAGGGAGTTACGAGCAGTACTTC. It translates to CASSYPLGTGSYEQYF. J is TRBJ2-7 and V is TRBV7-9, with TRBD1 matching 9 bases. CDR1 is SEHNR and CDR2 is FQNEAQ in the germline V gene (reference sequence). V was pared by 4 bases and J by 4 bases, with 11 bases of the junction left unmatched. The CDR3 covers 16 residues.

The chain couples TRBV4-1 to TRBJ1-1; a weak D match, TRBD1 (5 bases). The V and J ends lost 0 bases and 3 bases respectively, with 14 bases between them. The CDR3 sequence is 16 residues long. Germline V gene lookup returns CDR1 MGHRA and CDR2 YSYEKL. The DNA for the CDR3 is TGCGCCAGCAGCCAAGAATCGGAGGGCAGGGACACTGAAGCTTTCTTT. This encodes CASSQESEGRDTEAFF.